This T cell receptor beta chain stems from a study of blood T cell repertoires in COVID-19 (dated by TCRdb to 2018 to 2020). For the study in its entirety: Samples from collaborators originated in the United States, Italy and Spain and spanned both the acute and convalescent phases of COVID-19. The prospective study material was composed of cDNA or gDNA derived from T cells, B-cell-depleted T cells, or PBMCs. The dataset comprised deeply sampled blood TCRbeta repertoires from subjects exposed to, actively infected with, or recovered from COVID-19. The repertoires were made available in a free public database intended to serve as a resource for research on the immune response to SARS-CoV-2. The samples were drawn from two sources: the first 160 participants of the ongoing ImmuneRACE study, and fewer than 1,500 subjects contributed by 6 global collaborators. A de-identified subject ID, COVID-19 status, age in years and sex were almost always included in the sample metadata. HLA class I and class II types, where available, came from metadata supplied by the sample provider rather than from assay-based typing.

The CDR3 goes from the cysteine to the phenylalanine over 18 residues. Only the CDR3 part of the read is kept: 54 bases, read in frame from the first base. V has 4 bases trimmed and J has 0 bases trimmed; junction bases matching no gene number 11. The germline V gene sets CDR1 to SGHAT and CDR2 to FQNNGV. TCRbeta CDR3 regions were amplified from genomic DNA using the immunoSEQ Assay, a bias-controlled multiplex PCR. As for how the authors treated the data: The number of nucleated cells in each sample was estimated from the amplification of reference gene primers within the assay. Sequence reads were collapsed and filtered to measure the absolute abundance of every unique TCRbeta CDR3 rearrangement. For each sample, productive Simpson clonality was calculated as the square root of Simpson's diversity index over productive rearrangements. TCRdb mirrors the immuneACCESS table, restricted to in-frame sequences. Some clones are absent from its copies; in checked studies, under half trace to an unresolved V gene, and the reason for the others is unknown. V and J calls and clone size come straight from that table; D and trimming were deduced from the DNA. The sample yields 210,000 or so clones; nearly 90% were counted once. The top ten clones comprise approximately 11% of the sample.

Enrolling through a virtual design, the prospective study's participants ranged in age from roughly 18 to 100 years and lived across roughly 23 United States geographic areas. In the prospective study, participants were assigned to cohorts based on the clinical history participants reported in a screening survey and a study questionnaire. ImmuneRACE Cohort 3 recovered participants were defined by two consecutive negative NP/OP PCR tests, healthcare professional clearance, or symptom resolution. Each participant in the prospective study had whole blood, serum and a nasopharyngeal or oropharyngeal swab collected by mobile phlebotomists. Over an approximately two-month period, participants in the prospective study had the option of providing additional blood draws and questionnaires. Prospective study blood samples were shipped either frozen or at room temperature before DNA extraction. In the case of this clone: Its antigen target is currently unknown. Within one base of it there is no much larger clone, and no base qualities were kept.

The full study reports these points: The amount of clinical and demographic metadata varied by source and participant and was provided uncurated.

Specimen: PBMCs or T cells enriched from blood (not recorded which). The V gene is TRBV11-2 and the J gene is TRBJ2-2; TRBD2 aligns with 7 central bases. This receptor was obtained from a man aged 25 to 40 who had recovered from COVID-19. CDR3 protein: CASSSPSGGSSNTGELFF. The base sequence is TGTGCCAGCAGCTCCCCTAGCGGAGGCAGTTCGAACACCGGGGAGCTGTTTTTT.